This paragraph reports one T cell receptor beta chain. Its antigen is unknown. V lost 5 bases to trimming and J lost 10 bases, with 12 bases between them. The germline V gene encodes CDR1 MNHEY and CDR2 SVGAGI. The CDR3 loop spans 12 amino acids. cDNA libraries for TCR beta contained unique molecular identifiers. Around 460,000 cDNA molecules came from around 1 to 10 million T cells. TCRdb re-analysed the PCR reads in MiXCR, keeping a single row per CDR3 protein. The sample contains 800,000 to 950,000 distinct CDR3 sequences, roughly 58% of which appear only once. The sample originates from a study of post-analysis software for immune sequencing data. The overall study: Disease courses included relapsing-remitting, secondary progressive and progressive-relapsing multiple sclerosis. Findings of the study overall: Normalized Chao1 diversity was significantly reduced in patients versus controls. The F measure placed samples prepared in the same batch into strongly shared clusters. Patients had higher frequencies than controls of roughly five TRBV segments, including TRBV5-6, TRBV5-1 and TRBV20-1.

The receptor comes from a girl aged 10 to 17 with multiple sclerosis. The sample taken for sequencing was blood. The chain is built from TRBV6-5 and TRBJ2-1; D gene ambiguous. The CDR3: CASSPTRTEQFF. CDR3 sequence (DNA): TGTGCCAGCAGTCCGACACGGACGGAGCAGTTCTTC.